Each of the 27 T cell receptor beta chains below was sequenced from the same sample in a study of response to subunit inactivated influenza vaccine. TCRdb reanalysed the RT-PCR reads using MiXCR and keeps one entry per CDR3 protein. The repertoire has 500,000 to 600,000 distinct CDR3 sequences, about 10% of them found once; the top ten carry more than 8.5%. Sequencing used PBMCs from blood, obtained on the day of vaccination. These receptors came from a man between 50 and 59 years old who received an inactivated influenza vaccine.

This clonotype has a handful of counts. The V call is TRBV12-3 or TRBV12-4, the J call TRBJ2-5; possible D gene TRBD2, 6 bases. V was clipped by 3 bases and J by 2 bases, with 16 bases between them. CDR3 size: 16 residues. The CDR3 sequence is CASSFGGGTLQETQYF. As DNA, the CDR3 is TGTGCCAGCAGTTTTGGAGGCGGGACCTTACAAGAGACCCAGTACTTC.

This clonotype has ten or more counts. V is TRBV12-3 or TRBV12-4 and J is TRBJ2-1; TRBD2 agrees at 7 bases. The V and J ends lost 5 bases and 15 bases, in that order; junction bases with no gene match: 7. The CDR3 runs to 11 residues. The CDR3 spells CASSPGTNRFF. The CDR3 DNA sequence: TGTGCCAGCAGTCCCGGGACTAATCGGTTCTTC.

This clonotype was counted ten times or more. V usage is TRBV28 and J usage is TRBJ2-7, with D possibly matching TRBD1 (7 bases). V was trimmed by 3 bases and J by 5 bases, leaving 17 bases between them. This CDR3 is 15 amino acids long. CDR1 and CDR2 (germline): MDHEN, SYDVKM. DNA for the CDR3: TGTGCCAGCAGTTTCGGTCGACAGGGAGGCCACGAGCAGTACTTC. It specifies CASSFGRQGGHEQYF.

This clonotype was seen only a few times. The chain couples TRBV9 to TRBJ2-5, with D maybe TRBD1 (6 bases). Germline V CDR1 and CDR2: SGDLS, YYNGEE. The CDR3 extends over 16 amino acids. V lost 3 bases and J lost 3, with 18 bases in between. The DNA of the CDR3 is TGTGCCAGCAGCGCCCCCCGGACAGACCCTGAAGAGACCCAGTACTTC. Its translation is CASSAPRTDPEETQYF.

In this sample, this clonotype turned up a few times. The genes are TRBV29-1 and TRBJ2-1, with TRBD2 identical over 9 bases. With V trimmed by 7 bases and J by 6 bases, 7 bases remained unmatched. The CDR3 is 13 amino acids. Germline V gene data show CDR1 as SQVTM and CDR2 as ANQGSEA. The CDR3: CSGTGLALNEQFF. CDR3 in DNA: TGCAGCGGCACGGGACTAGCCCTCAATGAGCAGTTCTTC.

This clonotype has only a few counts. The chain is built from TRBV12-3 or TRBV12-4 and TRBJ2-1; D gene ambiguous. V was cut by 5 bases and J by 0 bases, with 11 bases left in between. This CDR3 is 15 amino acids long. The DNA for the CDR3 is TGTGCCAGCAGTCTCGAAAGGGCCTCCTACAATGAGCAGTTCTTC. It is translated as CASSLERASYNEQFF.

This clonotype was seen only a few times. This rearrangement joins TRBV20-1 to TRBJ2-4, with 10 bases identical to TRBD2. Germline trimming cut 0 bases from V and 0 bases from J; bases unmatched to any gene: 8. The CDR3 has 18 residues. The germline gives CDR1 DFQATT, CDR2 SNEGSKA (reference sequence). This CDR3 is CSARDSRLAGLAKNIQYF. CDR3 coding DNA: TGCAGTGCTAGAGATTCGAGACTAGCGGGCCTAGCCAAAAACATTCAGTACTTC.

This clonotype was seen a few times. The chain links TRBV28 to TRBJ1-2; D is undetermined. CDR3 length: 14 amino acids. Germline CDR1 and CDR2: MDHEN and SYDVKM. Between the trimmed V and J ends, which lost 7 bases and 4 bases, there was a span of 16 bases. CDR3 region: CASTSLTSAYGYTF. CDR3 DNA: TGTGCCAGCACATCCCTCACATCGGCCTATGGCTACACCTTC.

This clonotype was detected only a few times. The chain joins TRBV29-1 to TRBJ1-1; D unresolved. The CDR3 sequence is 13 residues long. CDR1 and CDR2 from the germline V gene are SQVTM and ANQGSEA. Trimming stripped 5 bases from V and 0 bases from J, with 10 bases between. The CDR3 region is CSVSDGLNTEAFF. The DNA of the CDR3 is TGCAGCGTTTCGGACGGACTGAACACTGAAGCTTTCTTT. The full variable domain, completed using reference TRBV29-1 and TRBJ1-1, is SAVISQKPSRDICQRGTSLTIQCQVDSQVTMMFWYRQQPGQSLTLIATANQGSEATYESGFVIDKFPISRPNLTFSTLTVSNMSPEDSSIYLCSVSDGLNTEAFFGQGTRLTVV.

This clonotype was seen more than once but under ten times. The rearrangement uses TRBV29-1 and TRBJ2-7; a possible D gene is TRBD1 (7 bases). Germline V gene data show CDR1 as SQVTM and CDR2 as ANQGSEA. V lost 0 bases, J lost 2 bases, and 14 bases lay in between. The CDR3 is 15 residues long. CDR3 loop: CSVEDGRGDTYEQYF. CDR3 nucleotide sequence: TGCAGCGTTGAAGATGGCAGGGGGGATACCTACGAGCAGTACTTC.

This clonotype showed up just a few times. The V gene is TRBV7-9, the J gene TRBJ2-1, with 12 bases lining up with TRBD2. This CDR3 comprises 16 residues. Germline assignment: CDR1 SEHNR and CDR2 FQNEAQ (reference sequence). The ends lost 5 bases at V and 6 bases at J; junction bases unmatched: 8. CDR3 sequence (DNA): TGTGCCAGCAGCGAAAGACTAGCGGGAGAACGCAATGAGCAGTTCTTC. It specifies CASSERLAGERNEQFF.

This chain uses TRBV6-5 with TRBJ2-5; TRBD1 matches 7 bases. V was pared by 0 bases and J by 5 bases, with 6 bases of the junction left unmatched. The germline V gene has CDR1 MNHEY and CDR2 SVGAGI. This CDR3 contains 15 residues. CDR3 region: CASSYSQGIGETQYF. The CDR3 DNA follows: TGTGCCAGCAGTTACTCACAGGGGATCGGGGAGACCCAGTACTTC.

This clonotype was seen at least ten times. The rearrangement links TRBV12-3 or TRBV12-4 to TRBJ2-7; D might be TRBD2 (5 bases). V was shortened by 8 bases and J by 4 bases, with 21 bases between the two germline ends. This CDR3 spans 15 amino acids. CDR3 sequence (DNA): TGTGCCAGCCGATTAGATGGGAGTAGTTCGTACGAGCAGTACTTC. This codes for CASRLDGSSSYEQYF.

The sample holds many counts of this clonotype. This chain links TRBV20-1 with TRBJ2-7, with 7 positions matching TRBD2. In germline, CDR1 is DFQATT, CDR2 SNEGSKA (reference sequence). This CDR3 contains 16 residues. V was pared by 7 bases and J by 1 base, with 16 bases of the junction left unmatched. The CDR3 sequence: CSGGHPSGTYSYEQYF. The CDR3 DNA sequence: TGCAGTGGGGGCCACCCCAGCGGGACCTATTCCTACGAGCAGTACTTC.

This clonotype was seen a handful of times. The chain uses TRBV24-1 and TRBJ2-3; 7 nucleotides agree with TRBD2. Germline assignment: CDR1 KGHDR and CDR2 SFDVKD. This CDR3 comprises 16 residues. J was trimmed by 0 bases and V by 4 bases; bases with no gene match: 6. This chain's CDR3 is CATSDRGLPSTDTQYF. The CDR3 DNA reads as TGTGCCACCAGTGACCGGGGACTACCCAGCACAGATACGCAGTATTTT.

The chain links TRBV7-2 to TRBJ2-5; tentatively, D is TRBD1 (6 bases). With 5 bases removed from V and 1 base from J, the gap between germline ends came to 14 bases. CDR3 size: 15 residues. The germline gives CDR1 SGHTA, CDR2 FQGNSA. As DNA, the CDR3 is TGTGCCAGCAGCCTGATGGGGGCGGCCCAAGAGACCCAGTACTTC. Protein: CASSLMGAAQETQYF. The entire variable domain, with the rest obtained from reference TRBV7-2 and TRBJ2-5, is as follows: GAGVSQSPSNKVTEKGKDVELRCDPISGHTALYWYRQSLGQGLEFLIYFQGNSAPDKSGLPSDRFSAERTGGSVSTLTIQRTQQEDSAVYLCASSLMGAAQETQYFGPGTRLLVL.

The J gene is TRBJ2-1, the V gene TRBV24-1; TRBD1 matches at 8 bases. Germline V gene sequence: CDR1 KGHDR, CDR2 SFDVKD. The CDR3 loop spans 16 amino acids. The trim removed 6 bases at V and 0 bases at J, leaving 6 bases unmatched. The CDR3 DNA reads as TGTGCCACCAGTCCGGGGGACAGGAGCTCCTACAATGAGCAGTTCTTC. As protein: CATSPGDRSSYNEQFF.

This clonotype has more than one count but fewer than ten. V usage is TRBV7-2 and J usage is TRBJ2-3; D ambiguous. The CDR3 runs 13 residues. CDR1 is SGHTA and CDR2 is FQGNSA in the germline V gene. Trimming took off 2 bases at V and 6 bases at J, with 9 bases between the two ends. The CDR3 region is CASSLSFDDTQYF. The CDR3 nucleotides read TGTGCCAGCAGCTTATCGTTTGACGATACGCAGTATTTT. Variable domain in full (rest from reference TRBV7-2 and TRBJ2-3): GAGVSQSPSNKVTEKGKDVELRCDPISGHTALYWYRQSLGQGLEFLIYFQGNSAPDKSGLPSDRFSAERTGGSVSTLTIQRTQQEDSAVYLCASSLSFDDTQYFGPGTRLTVL.

The V and J genes are TRBV7-9 and TRBJ2-5; D may be TRBD2 (5 bases). Trimming took off 1 base at V and 3 bases at J, with 15 bases between the two ends. The CDR3 runs 16 residues. The germline CDR1 and CDR2 sequences are SEHNR and FQNEAQ (reference sequence). The CDR3 here is CASSLVKGAAEETQYF. Written as DNA, the CDR3 is TGTGCCAGCAGCTTAGTGAAGGGAGCGGCCGAAGAGACCCAGTACTTC.

This clonotype was counted many times. J is TRBJ2-3 and V is TRBV7-8; tentative D call: TRBD2 (6 bases). Trimming left V 6 bases short and J 5 bases short, with 12 bases between. Germline values: CDR1 SGHVS, CDR2 FQNEAQ. The CDR3 is 13 amino acids. CDR3 DNA sequence: TGTGCCAGCAGGGGGACTGTTCAAGATACGCAGTATTTT. Its translation: CASRGTVQDTQYF. Filled out from reference TRBV7-8 and TRBJ2-3, the complete variable domain reads GAGVSQSPRYKVAKRGQDVALRCDPISGHVSLFWYQQALGQGPEFLTYFQNEAQLDKSGLPSDRFFAERPEGSVSTLKIQRTQQEDSAVYLCASRGTVQDTQYFGPGTRLTVL.

This clonotype was recorded many times. The V call is TRBV5-1, the J call TRBJ2-7; D might be TRBD1 or TRBD2, each matching 5 bases. CDR3 length: 14 residues. V shed 5 bases and J shed 7 bases, with 19 bases lying between them. CDR1 and CDR2 from the germline V gene are SGHRS and YFSETQ. The CDR3 sequence: CASSLGPGTREQYF. CDR3 in DNA: TGCGCCAGCAGTCTGGGACCAGGGACCCGGGAGCAGTACTTC.

This clonotype was seen ten or more times. This sequence joins TRBV25-1 and TRBJ1-2; no firm D call. Germline CDR1 is MGHDK and CDR2 is SYGVNS. V lost 4 bases to trimming and J lost 2 bases, with 8 bases between them. The CDR3 is 13 amino acids. As DNA, the CDR3 is TGTGCCAGCAGTGCGGGCAGGAACTATGGCTACACCTTC. Residues: CASSAGRNYGYTF.

This clonotype was counted only a few times. The J gene is TRBJ2-7, the V gene TRBV5-1, with D possibly TRBD2 on 5 matching bases. Germline CDR1 is SGHRS and CDR2 is YFSETQ. The CDR3 runs to 15 residues. V shed 4 bases and J shed 3 bases, with 17 bases lying between them. The CDR3 is CASSPTHRGLYEQYF. CDR3 coding DNA: TGCGCCAGCAGCCCAACTCATCGGGGTCTCTACGAGCAGTACTTC.

This clonotype was seen many times. V is TRBV20-1 and J is TRBJ2-3; D unresolved. The germline V gene encodes CDR1 DFQATT and CDR2 SNEGSKA (reference sequence). Deletions cut 1 base from V and 4 bases from J, with 15 bases between. This CDR3 region has 15 residues. The CDR3: CSARGARMVSDTQYF. The CDR3 region has the DNA TGCAGTGCTAGAGGGGCCCGGATGGTCTCAGATACGCAGTATTTT.

The chain uses TRBV12-3 or TRBV12-4 and TRBJ1-2; possibly TRBD1 for D (5 bases). The CDR3 runs to 13 residues. V was trimmed by 5 bases and J by 6 bases, leaving 13 bases between them. CDR3 region: CASSTGTRDGYTF. Written as DNA, the CDR3 is TGTGCCAGCAGTACCGGGACGCGTGATGGCTACACCTTC.

J is TRBJ2-5 and V is TRBV7-3, with 9 bases matching TRBD1. The CDR3 has 15 residues. Germline V gene lookup returns CDR1 SGHTA and CDR2 FQGTGA. V dropped 5 bases and J dropped 7; count of bases not matched to a gene: 11. The CDR3 sequence is CASSPDRGSIGTQYF. CDR3 bases: TGTGCCAGCAGCCCGGACAGGGGATCCATCGGGACCCAGTACTTC.

This clonotype was detected only a few times. The chain has TRBV6-5 and TRBJ2-1, with D perhaps TRBD1 or TRBD2 (5 bases each). Germline V gene data show CDR1 as MNHEY and CDR2 as SVGAGI. The length of the CDR3 is 13 residues. Trimming left V 4 bases short and J 9 bases short, with 13 bases between. The CDR3 loop is CASSWGFGGEQFF. The CDR3 region has the DNA TGTGCCAGCAGTTGGGGGTTCGGTGGTGAGCAGTTCTTC.